Presented here are 29 T cell receptor beta chains from one specimen sequenced in a study of cytomegalovirus exposure and HLA in healthy donors. With 60 Vbeta and 13 Jbeta primers, the PCR was carried out. Profiling relied on immunoSEQ multiplex PCR, and the TCRdb table lists in-frame clones only, not all of them. The table includes some 180,000 clones, 70% to 80% detected once. The sequenced sample was PBMCs. The receptor source for this set is a woman between 55 and 75 years old in good health and CMV-seropositive.

This chain links TRBV5-1 with TRBJ2-2; TRBD1 might be the D (6 bases). V lost 5 bases and J lost 2, with 13 bases in between. The V gene's germline CDR1 is SGHRS and CDR2 YFSETQ. The CDR3 has 15 residues. CDR3 DNA sequence: TGCGCCAGCAGGGTTGTGGGGGCTAACACCGGGGAGCTGTTTTTT. Its translation: CASRVVGANTGELFF. Full variable domain (remainder filled in from reference TRBV5-1 and TRBJ2-2): KAGVTQTPRYLIKTRGQQVTLSCSPISGHRSVSWYQQTPGQGLQFLFEYFSETQRNKGNFPGRFSGRQFSNSRSEMNVSTLELGDSALYLCASRVVGANTGELFFGEGSRLTVL.

V and J are TRBV7-6 and TRBJ1-2, with a tentative D call TRBD1 (5 bases). Germline-derived CDR1 and CDR2 are SGHVS and FNYEAQ. V lost 5 bases and J 5 bases, leaving 15 bases between the germline ends. CDR3 length: 14 amino acids. CDR3 DNA: TGTGCCAGCAGCCCAGGACATGGTTCATATGGCTACACCTTC. It is translated as CASSPGHGSYGYTF.

With regard to this clone: At one end the junction does not follow the germline gene, possibly because of a read error. The rearrangement joins TRBV29-1 to TRBJ2-3, with 9 bases lining up with TRBD1. Germline V gene lookup returns CDR1 SQVTM and CDR2 ANQGSEA. CDR3 length equals 13 residues. CDR3 residues: CSADRGSTDAQYF. CDR3 DNA: TGCAGCGCGGACAGGGGAAGCACAGATGCGCAGTATTTT.

The rearrangement joins TRBV19 to TRBJ1-6; unclear D gene. Germline V gene sequence: CDR1 LNHDA, CDR2 SQIVND (reference sequence). Deletions cut 3 bases from V and 5 bases from J, with 8 bases between. The length of the CDR3 is 14 residues. CDR3 nucleotide sequence: TGTGCCAGTAGTATGAGATCCAATAATTCACCCCTCCACTTT. The encoded protein is CASSMRSNNSPLHF.

The sample holds a few counts of this clone. The genes are TRBV5-1 and TRBJ1-6; D gene ambiguous. V dropped 1 base and J dropped 7 bases, with 12 bases sitting between them. Germline-derived CDR1 and CDR2 are SGHRS and YFSETQ. The CDR3 is 15 amino acids. The CDR3 DNA reads TGCGCCAGCAGCTTGTCGGGAGTGAGGAATTCACCCCTCCACTTT. Translating gives CASSLSGVRNSPLHF.

This clone was found once. The CDR3 protein is CASSLVLAGGRDEQFF. The CDR3 DNA follows: TGCGCCAGCAGCTTGGTCCTAGCGGGGGGGAGGGATGAGCAGTTCTTC. The rearrangement joins TRBV5-1 to TRBJ2-1; 12 bases match TRBD2. Germline CDR1 and CDR2: SGHRS and YFSETQ. The CDR3 has 16 residues. V gave up 0 bases and J gave up 8 bases; unmatched junction bases: 6. The entire variable domain, with the rest obtained from reference TRBV5-1 and TRBJ2-1, is as follows: KAGVTQTPRYLIKTRGQQVTLSCSPISGHRSVSWYQQTPGQGLQFLFEYFSETQRNKGNFPGRFSGRQFSNSRSEMNVSTLELGDSALYLCASSLVLAGGRDEQFFGPGTRLTVL.

This clone was counted a few times. The V call is TRBV19, the J call TRBJ1-5; D is unresolved. This CDR3 is built from 18 residues. Deletions cut 3 bases from V and 0 bases from J, with 18 bases between. CDR1 and CDR2 from the germline V gene are LNHDA and SQIVND (reference sequence). In nucleotides, the CDR3 is TGTGCCAGTAGTATCTCACTCCCCGCCGGGGTTAGCAATCAGCCCCAGCATTTT. Translating gives CASSISLPAGVSNQPQHF.

The CDR3 DNA follows: TGCAGCGTTGAACCGGACAGATATGGCTACACCTTC. Amino acid sequence: CSVEPDRYGYTF. The chain couples TRBV29-1 to TRBJ1-2; D perhaps matches TRBD1 (6 bases). Per germline, CDR1 SQVTM and CDR2 ANQGSEA. V shed 2 bases and J shed 5 bases, with 9 bases lying between them. The CDR3 extends over 12 amino acids. The full variable domain, in which reference TRBV29-1 and TRBJ1-2 provide the parts outside the CDR3, is SAVISQKPSRDICQRGTSLTIQCQVDSQVTMMFWYRQQPGQSLTLIATANQGSEATYESGFVIDKFPISRPNLTFSTLTVSNMSPEDSSIYLCSVEPDRYGYTFGSGTRLTVV.

V and J are TRBV19 and TRBJ1-5; D gene ambiguous. Germline loops: CDR1 LNHDA, CDR2 SQIVND (reference sequence). The CDR3 extends over 13 amino acids. The ends were cut back, 1 base at V and 6 bases at J, with 7 bases in the middle. CDR3 residues: CASSIVQVQPQHF. CDR3 coding DNA: TGTGCCAGTAGTATAGTTCAGGTTCAGCCCCAGCATTTT.

This clone was counted only a few times. This chain connects TRBV4-1 to TRBJ1-2; 8 bases map to TRBD1. CDR1 MGHRA and CDR2 YSYEKL come from the germline V gene. V lost 2 bases, J lost 4 bases, and 6 bases stayed unmatched. CDR3 length: 15 residues. CDR3 residues: CASSQPPTGVYGYTF. The DNA of the CDR3 is TGCGCCAGCAGCCAACCTCCGACAGGGGTCTATGGCTACACCTTC.

The chain couples TRBV7-6 to TRBJ2-4; 10 bases agree with TRBD2. After removal of 5 bases from V and 2 bases from J, the junction contained 3 bases not matched to a gene. This CDR3 spans 15 amino acids. Germline lookup yields CDR1 SGHVS and CDR2 FNYEAQ. CDR3 sequence: CASSRAGGSKNIQYF. The CDR3 DNA is TGTGCCAGCAGCCGAGCGGGGGGGTCCAAAAACATTCAGTACTTC. The entire variable domain, with the rest obtained from reference TRBV7-6 and TRBJ2-4, is as follows: GAGVSQSPRYKVTKRGQDVALRCDPISGHVSLYWYRQALGQGPEFLTYFNYEAQQDKSGLPNDRFSAERPEGSISTLTIQRTEQRDSAMYRCASSRAGGSKNIQYFGAGTRLSVL.

J is TRBJ1-5 and V is TRBV19; TRBD1 is a possible D gene (5 bases). The V and J ends lost 6 bases and 7 bases respectively, with 16 bases between them. The germline gives CDR1 LNHDA, CDR2 SQIVND (reference sequence). The CDR3 has 14 amino acids. CDR3 loop: CASRSAQVLQPQHF. CDR3 coding DNA: TGTGCCAGTAGGTCCGCACAGGTCCTACAGCCCCAGCATTTT.

The chain is built from TRBV14 and TRBJ1-2; possibly TRBD1 for D (6 bases). From germline, CDR1 is SGHDN and CDR2 FVKESK. V was trimmed by 4 bases and J by 7 bases, leaving 25 bases between them. This CDR3 has 17 residues. The CDR3 nucleotides are TGTGCCAGCAGCCGGTCCTTGTTGAATGGGGGCTATGGTGGCTACACCTTC. Protein sequence: CASSRSLLNGGYGGYTF.

The sample holds one count of this clone. The chain carries TRBV7-9 and TRBJ1-4; 9 bases are a match to TRBD1. Per the germline V gene, CDR1 is SEHNR and CDR2 is FQNEAQ (reference sequence). CDR3 length: 16 amino acids. Trimming removed 5 bases from V and 1 base from J; junction bases left unmatched: 5. CDR3 coding DNA: TGTGCCAGCAGCACTAACAGGGGGCGAACTAATGAAAAACTGTTTTTT. Residues: CASSTNRGRTNEKLFF.

The chain employs TRBV7-9 and TRBJ1-5; 8 bases are a match to TRBD1. This CDR3 contains 15 residues. Unmatched junction bases numbered 11, after V lost 3 bases and J lost 10 bases. The germline V gene encodes CDR1 SEHNR and CDR2 FQNEAQ (reference sequence). The CDR3 reads CASSLRGTGGGPQHF. CDR3 DNA: TGTGCCAGCAGCTTGAGAGGGACAGGAGGTGGCCCCCAGCATTTT.

The chain employs TRBV7-8 and TRBJ2-7; 9 bases fit TRBD2. V dropped 4 bases and J dropped 2; count of bases not matched to a gene: 3. CDR3 length: 14 amino acids. CDR1 SGHVS and CDR2 FQNEAQ come from the germline V gene. The CDR3 bases are TGTGCCAGCAGCTCGCGGGGGGGGACCTACGAGCAGTACTTC. Protein product: CASSSRGGTYEQYF.

This clone showed up just once. The sample carries other DNA sequences with the same CDR3. V is TRBV30 and J is TRBJ2-1, with 9 bases fitting TRBD2. The germline CDR1 and CDR2 sequences are GTSNPN and SVGIG (reference sequence). The CDR3 sequence is 17 residues long. The junction had 10 bases not matched to a gene; V was cut back by 3 bases and J by 1 base. Here the CDR3 reads CAWSPREGQRSYNEQFF. DNA of the CDR3: TGTGCCTGGAGCCCGCGGGAGGGCCAGAGGTCCTACAATGAGCAGTTCTTC.

This CDR3 is CASSASGMAYNEQFF. As DNA, the CDR3 is TGTGCCAGCAGCGCTAGCGGGATGGCCTACAATGAGCAGTTCTTC. The rearrangement uses TRBV9 and TRBJ2-1; 9 bases are shared with TRBD2. Germline-derived CDR1 and CDR2 are SGDLS and YYNGEE. With 3 bases clipped from V and 2 bases from J, the junction kept 3 bases outside the gene matches. The CDR3 runs to 15 residues.

This chain uses TRBV7-9 with TRBJ1-4; the match to TRBD1 covers 7 bases. V shed 4 bases, J shed 0 bases, and the junction held 5 bases outside the gene matches. The CDR3 length is 16 residues. Germline CDR1 is SEHNR and CDR2 is FQNEAQ (reference sequence). The CDR3: CASSSRGQPTNEKLFF. The CDR3, as DNA: TGTGCCAGCAGCTCGAGGGGACAGCCAACTAATGAAAAACTGTTTTTT.

This clone has only a few counts. The chain joins TRBV18 to TRBJ2-7; D ambiguous. This CDR3 contains 13 residues. The V end lost 3 bases, the J end lost 5 bases, and 11 bases lay between the germline ends. The germline V gene encodes CDR1 KGHSH and CDR2 LQKENI. This CDR3 is CASSPASVDEQYF. The CDR3 coding sequence is TGTGCCAGCTCACCCGCTTCCGTAGACGAGCAGTACTTC. The whole variable domain, filled in from reference TRBV18 and TRBJ2-7, reads NAGVMQNPRHLVRRRGQEARLRCSPMKGHSHVYWYRQLPEEGLKFMVYLQKENIIDESGMPKERFSAEFPKEGPSILRIQQVVRGDSAAYFCASSPASVDEQYFGPGTRLTVT.

The chain joins TRBV2 to TRBJ2-5, with unresolved D. The germline V and J ends were trimmed by 5 bases and 5 bases, with 12 bases remaining between them. Germline-derived CDR1 and CDR2 are SNHLY and FYNNEI. CDR3 length: 13 residues. CDR3 bases: TGTGCCAGCAGTAGAGTGTTCGGGGAGACCCAGTACTTC. Protein sequence: CASSRVFGETQYF. Variable domain in full (rest from reference TRBV2 and TRBJ2-5): EPEVTQTPSHQVTQMGQEVILRCVPISNHLYFYWYRQILGQKVEFLVSFYNNEISEKSEIFDDQFSVERPDGSNFTLKIRSTKLEDSAMYFCASSRVFGETQYFGPGTRLLVL.

This clone has only one observation. This chain connects TRBV21-1 to TRBJ2-3; the table gives TRBD2 as D, unverified against the DNA. TRBV21-1 is a pseudogene segment. The CDR3 has 12 amino acids. CDR3 sequence: CASSKPGDTQYF. The CDR3 region has the DNA TGTGCCAGCAGCAAGCCCGGAGATACGCAGTATTTT.

The chain recombines TRBV5-1 with TRBJ2-6, with 11 bases that match TRBD2. Germline CDR1 reads SGHRS; CDR2 reads YFSETQ. J gave up 0 bases and V 2 bases, and 7 bases lay outside the gene matches. The CDR3 consists of 19 residues. CDR3: CASSFGTSGDYSGANVLTF. CDR3 DNA: TGCGCCAGCAGCTTCGGGACTAGCGGAGACTACTCTGGGGCCAACGTCCTGACTTTC.

This clone has only one observation. The chain combines TRBV19 with TRBJ2-7; D is unresolved. This CDR3 comprises 15 residues. V shed 3 bases and J shed 0 bases, with 12 bases lying between them. Per the germline V gene, CDR1 is LNHDA and CDR2 is SQIVND (reference sequence). The CDR3 spells CASSIVASSSYEQYF. The CDR3, as DNA: TGTGCCAGTAGTATTGTGGCTTCAAGCTCCTACGAGCAGTACTTC.

The chain employs TRBV5-6 and TRBJ1-5; TRBD1 matches at 8 bases. CDR1 is SGHDT, CDR2 YYEEEE, per germline. The length of the CDR3 is 15 residues. Trimming took 4 bases from V and 1 from J; bases not matched to a gene: 4. As DNA, the CDR3 is TGTGCCAGCAGCCAGGGACAGGAAAGCAATCAGCCCCAGCATTTT. Translation gives CASSQGQESNQPQHF.

The rearrangement joins TRBV6-1 to TRBJ2-5, with D tentatively TRBD1 (6 bases). Germline CDR1 and CDR2: MNHNS and SASEGT. V dropped 3 bases and J dropped 1 base, with 12 bases sitting between them. The CDR3 has 15 amino acids. CDR3 in amino acids: CASSDPGATQETQYF. Written as DNA, the CDR3 is TGTGCCAGCAGTGACCCAGGGGCGACCCAAGAGACCCAGTACTTC.

This CDR3 reads CASSHSSYEQYF. The DNA of the CDR3 is TGTGCCAGCAGTCACAGCTCCTACGAGCAGTACTTC. This rearrangement joins TRBV28 to TRBJ2-7; no clear D gene. CDR1 is MDHEN and CDR2 is SYDVKM in the germline V gene. V was shortened by 5 bases and J by 0 bases, with 5 bases between the two germline ends. The length of the CDR3 is 12 residues.

The chain combines TRBV5-1 with TRBJ2-5; D may be TRBD2 (6 bases). V was clipped by 4 bases and J by 3 bases, with 13 bases between them. The CDR3 sequence is 14 residues long. CDR1 is SGHRS and CDR2 is YFSETQ in the germline V gene. This CDR3 reads CASSGGRREETQYF. The CDR3 coding sequence is TGCGCCAGCAGCGGGGGACGGAGGGAAGAGACCCAGTACTTC.

The chain joins TRBV19 to TRBJ1-1; 7 nucleotides agree with TRBD1. With V trimmed by 9 bases and J by 1 base, 2 bases remained unmatched. Germline loops: CDR1 LNHDA, CDR2 SQIVND (reference sequence). The CDR3 runs to 12 residues. The CDR3 bases are TGTGCCAGCAGGACAGGGAACACTGAAGCTTTCTTT. Residues: CASRTGNTEAFF.